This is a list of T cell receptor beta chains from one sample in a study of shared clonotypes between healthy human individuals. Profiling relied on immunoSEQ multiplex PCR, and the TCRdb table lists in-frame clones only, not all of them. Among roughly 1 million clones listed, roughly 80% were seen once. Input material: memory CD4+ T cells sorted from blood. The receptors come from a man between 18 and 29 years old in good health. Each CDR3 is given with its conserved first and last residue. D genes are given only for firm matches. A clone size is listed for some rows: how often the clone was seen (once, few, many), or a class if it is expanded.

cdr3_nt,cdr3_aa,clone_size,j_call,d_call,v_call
TGTGCCAGCAGCTTAAGGCCCTTAGCGGGGGGGCAGGGTGAGCAGTTCTTC,CASSLRPLAGGQGEQFF,-,TRBJ2-1,TRBD2,TRBV7-2
TGTGCCAGTAGTCCTCTGACAGGGCTGGGCACTGAAGCTTTCTTT,CASSPLTGLGTEAFF,-,TRBJ1-1,TRBD1,TRBV19
TGTGCCAGCTTGGGACTTTCGGGCTCCTACAATGAGCAGTTCTTC,CASLGLSGSYNEQFF,-,TRBJ2-1,-,TRBV6-5
TGTGCCAGCAGTCCATTATGGACCGCCAGGGACGAAAAACTGTTTTTT,CASSPLWTARDEKLFF,-,TRBJ1-4,-,TRBV27
TGTGCCAGCGGACCTCTGGCCCAAGGCTACACCTTC,CASGPLAQGYTF,-,TRBJ1-2,-,TRBV28
TGTGCCAGTAGTGCGGGGACGGGGAATCAGCCCCAGCATTTT,CASSAGTGNQPQHF,-,TRBJ1-5,-,TRBV19
TGTGCCAGCAGCGTAGCAACAGGCTCGACCTACGAGCAGTACTTC,CASSVATGSTYEQYF,-,TRBJ2-7,-,TRBV9
TGTGCCAGCAGCCCGGGAGAGTATTGGGGACAAACCCACTCCGAGCAGTACTTC,CASSPGEYWGQTHSEQYF,-,TRBJ2-7,-,TRBV14
TGTGCCAGCAGGGGACAGGGTTGGGGAGCTTTCTTT,CASRGQGWGAFF,once,TRBJ1-1,TRBD1,TRBV6-1
TGTGCCAGCAGTTTGGGGGGGGTGATGAACCCAGAGCAGTACTTC,CASSLGGVMNPEQYF,-,TRBJ2-7,TRBD2,TRBV5-4
TGCGCCAGCAGCTTGACCAGCGGGACCACAGATACGCAGTATTTT,CASSLTSGTTDTQYF,-,TRBJ2-3,TRBD2,TRBV5-1
TGTGCCAGCATGGGACAGTCCATCAGCAATTCACCCCTCCACTTT,CASMGQSISNSPLHF,-,TRBJ1-6,TRBD1,TRBV2
TGTGCCAGCGGGGAGGGAATGAGAACAGATACGCAGTATTTT,CASGEGMRTDTQYF,-,TRBJ2-3,TRBD2,TRBV2
TGTGCCAGCAGTTCATGGGGCAGCGTGGAGCTGTTTTTT,CASSSWGSVELFF,-,TRBJ2-2,-,TRBV7-2
TGTGCCAGCAGCTCCAAACAGGGAAATTCACCCCTCCACTTT,CASSSKQGNSPLHF,-,TRBJ1-6,-,TRBV7-2
TGTGCCAGCAGTTTACCCCCAGGGGGTCAGCCCCAGCATTTT,CASSLPPGGQPQHF,-,TRBJ1-5,TRBD1,TRBV28
TGTGCCAGCAGGGTAGGACAGCACACAGATACGCAGTATTTT,CASRVGQHTDTQYF,-,TRBJ2-3,-,TRBV2
TGTGCCAGCAGCTTAAGTACAATCGCCTACAATGAGCAGTTCTTC,CASSLSTIAYNEQFF,-,TRBJ2-1,-,TRBV5-4
TGTGCCAGCAGCCAGACAGGGGGCGCAACAGATACGCAGTATTTT,CASSQTGGATDTQYF,many,TRBJ2-3,TRBD1,TRBV7-9
TGTGCCAGTAGTAAGTACGAAAACTACAATGAGCAGTTCTTC,CASSKYENYNEQFF,-,TRBJ2-1,-,TRBV19
TGTGCTAGCAGCTTAGACGGGAGTCCCTACAATGAGCAGTTCTTC,CASSLDGSPYNEQFF,-,TRBJ2-1,-,TRBV7-7
TGCGCCAGCAGTCCCCCTTCCTTCGAGACCCAGTACTTC,CASSPPSFETQYF,-,TRBJ2-5,-,TRBV5-1
TGTGCCAGCACTGGACAGGGCGAAGGAGGCTACACCTTC,CASTGQGEGGYTF,-,TRBJ1-2,TRBD1,TRBV28
TGTGCCAGCGACAGGGACACTGAAGCTTTCTTT,CASDRDTEAFF,-,TRBJ1-1,TRBD1,TRBV7-2
TGTGCCAGCAGCTTGGGGGGGGGCACAGATACGCAGTATTTT,CASSLGGGTDTQYF,few,TRBJ2-3,-,TRBV5-6
TGCGCCAGCAGCCGCGGACAGGAAAATAATTCACCCCTCCACTTT,CASSRGQENNSPLHF,-,TRBJ1-6,TRBD1,TRBV5-1
TGTGCCAGCTCCGCCCCGATGAGCGGCATTCAGTACTTC,CASSAPMSGIQYF,-,TRBJ2-4,-,TRBV21-1
TGTGCCAGCAGCTTAGTCGTGGGGGCGAACACCGGGGAGCTGTTTTTT,CASSLVVGANTGELFF,-,TRBJ2-2,-,TRBV7-2
TGTGCCAGCACACAGGGAGGGGGAACTGAAGCTTTCTTT,CASTQGGGTEAFF,-,TRBJ1-1,-,TRBV6-5